This T cell receptor beta chain was found in a study of blood T cell repertoires in COVID-19. Overall study: Both acute and convalescent COVID-19 samples were obtained from the United States, Italy and Spain.

CDR1 is LGHNA, CDR2 YNFKEQ, per germline. The CDR3 contains 14 residues. Trimming cost V 4 bases and J 4 bases, with 13 bases left between them. Data came from immunoSEQ multiplex PCR; TCRdb stores just in-frame clones and leaves some out. The sample holds 160,000 or so clones; around 84% are singletons and the top ten take roughly 19%. The sequence was collected from an elderly woman with acute or convalescent COVID-19. The sample taken for sequencing was peripheral blood. The chain links TRBV4-2 to TRBJ1-1, with D uncertain. CDR3 in amino acids: CASSPPAGFTEAFF. The CDR3 nucleotides read TGTGCCAGCAGCCCCCCGGCCGGGTTCACTGAAGCTTTCTTT.